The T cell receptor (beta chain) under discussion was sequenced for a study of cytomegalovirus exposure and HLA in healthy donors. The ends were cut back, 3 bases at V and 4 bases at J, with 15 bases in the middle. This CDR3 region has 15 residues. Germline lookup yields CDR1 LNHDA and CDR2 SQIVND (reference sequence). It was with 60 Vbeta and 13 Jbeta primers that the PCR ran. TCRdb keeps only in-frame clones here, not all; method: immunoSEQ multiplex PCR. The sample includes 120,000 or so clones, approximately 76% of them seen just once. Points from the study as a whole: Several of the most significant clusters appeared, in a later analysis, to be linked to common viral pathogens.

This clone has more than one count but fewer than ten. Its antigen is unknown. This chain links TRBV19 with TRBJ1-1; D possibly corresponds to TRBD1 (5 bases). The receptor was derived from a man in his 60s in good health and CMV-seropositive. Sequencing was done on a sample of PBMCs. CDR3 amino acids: CASSIGWGSATEAFF. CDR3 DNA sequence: TGTGCCAGTAGTATTGGGTGGGGCTCGGCCACTGAAGCTTTCTTT.